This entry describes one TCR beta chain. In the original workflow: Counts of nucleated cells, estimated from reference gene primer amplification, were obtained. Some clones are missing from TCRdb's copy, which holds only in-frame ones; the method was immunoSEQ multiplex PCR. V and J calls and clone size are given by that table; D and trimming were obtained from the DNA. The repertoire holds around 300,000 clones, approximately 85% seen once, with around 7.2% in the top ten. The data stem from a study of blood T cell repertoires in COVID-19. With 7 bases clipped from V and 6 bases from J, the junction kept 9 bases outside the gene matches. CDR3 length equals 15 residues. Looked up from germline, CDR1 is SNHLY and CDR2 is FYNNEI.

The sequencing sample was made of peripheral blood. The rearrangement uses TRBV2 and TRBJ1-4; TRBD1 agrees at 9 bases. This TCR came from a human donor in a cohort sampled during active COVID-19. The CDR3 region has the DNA TGTGCCAGCAATTTACCGGGACAGGGAGATGAAAAACTGTTTTTT. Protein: CASNLPGQGDEKLFF.